This is a list of T cell receptor beta chains from one sample in a study of T cells in Graves' hyperthyroidism and ophthalmopathy. MiXCR was run by TCRdb on the multiplex PCR reads, yielding one entry per CDR3 protein. The sample lists about 840,000 distinct CDR3 sequences; about 38% were seen once. The sequenced sample consisted of blood. The receptors come from a man younger than 30 with Graves' hyperthyroidism. CDR3s leave out the opening cysteine and the closing phenylalanine or tryptophan. The listing skips clone size in some rows; elsewhere it reads once, few, many or a size class.

once | TRBJ2-5 | TRBV4-1 | ASSQSLAGKETQY
few | TRBJ1-1 | TRBV19 | ASSPKAQTGFDTEAF
many | TRBJ2-2 | TRBV7-6 | ASSSLQGNGELF
NA | TRBJ2-7 | TRBV15 | ATSRDRQEIPYEQY
many | TRBJ1-1 | TRBV20-1 | KAQQTYTEAF
NA | TRBJ2-7 | TRBV6-1 | ASRGAKGVPEQY
NA | TRBJ2-4 | TRBV25-1 | ASSEIAGTKNIQY
few | TRBJ2-5 | TRBV19 | ASSPWGGMDREETQY
many | TRBJ2-7 | TRBV29-1 | SVVGAGGTYEQY
NA | TRBJ1-5 | TRBV4-1 | ASSQTREGQPQH
many | TRBJ1-2 | TRBV29-1 | SVEGATARGTYGYT
NA | TRBJ1-1 | TRBV29-1 | SAEEGGLEAF
NA | TRBJ2-2 | TRBV29-1 | SGGTGGEQGSTGELF
once | TRBJ1-4 | TRBV7-6 | ASYSGVPLNEKLF
NA | TRBJ2-5 | TRBV11-2 | ASSSVTRETQY
NA | TRBJ1-2 | TRBV29-1 | SVGQGTNYGYT
NA | TRBJ1-1 | TRBV7-4 | ASSSAGTGRTEAF
many | TRBJ2-7 | TRBV24-1 | ATSDTSSGRAYEQY
few | TRBJ2-2 | TRBV9 | ASSQGSGMVTGELF
NA | TRBJ2-7 | TRBV5-1 | ASSLASGPSYEQY
many | TRBJ1-1 | TRBV25-1 | ASRLGSNTEAF
few | TRBJ2-5 | TRBV2 | ASPGTSGLQETQY
many | TRBJ1-6 | TRBV20-1 | SARGAGGDSPLH
few | TRBJ2-7 | TRBV7-2 | ASSSLTGGPYEQY
few | TRBJ2-5 | TRBV14 | ASSPENRGIETQY
few | TRBJ2-2 | TRBV5-6 | ASSLAVAGGELF
many | TRBJ1-5 | TRBV24-1 | ATSGRQGSANQPQH
few | TRBJ1-1 | TRBV20-1 | SASRGPVNTEAF
few | TRBJ2-7 | TRBV19 | ASSITGTGTYEQY
many | TRBJ2-5 | TRBV7-7 | ASSVISGAKETQY
once | TRBJ2-5 | TRBV7-9 | ASSLSSGAGLETQY
NA | TRBJ1-4 | TRBV19 | ASTIWATNEKLF
NA | TRBJ1-5 | TRBV6-1 | ASSEALSVYSNQPQH
many | TRBJ2-7 | TRBV29-1 | SVEGPAEEQY
NA | TRBJ2-5 | TRBV19 | ASSIGGPQETQY
NA | NA | TRBV15 | VTSRGPGGSDANEQF
many | TRBJ1-1 | TRBV7-4 | ASSPTGQAF
NA | TRBJ1-1 | TRBV29-1 | SPPGRNTEAF
NA | TRBJ2-1 | TRBV29-1 | SVLLAKGEQF
NA | TRBJ2-5 | TRBV2 | APTGGVKTQY
NA | NA | TRBV7-9 | ASSQGEAGGPPQETQY
NA | TRBJ2-7 | TRBV6-1 | ASSRPDEQY
many | TRBJ1-1 | TRBV7-9 | ASSRSTEAF
NA | TRBJ2-7 | TRBV7-2 | ASSLGPIYGYEQY
NA | TRBJ1-2 | TRBV12-3/TRBV12-4 | ASSSPSDRVNYGYT
few | TRBJ1-1 | TRBV7-9 | ASSPEGGFGTEAF
few | TRBJ1-6 | TRBV4-1 | ASSQVEPLGSPLH
NA | TRBJ2-5 | TRBV7-9 | ASSLGAGGPGEAQY